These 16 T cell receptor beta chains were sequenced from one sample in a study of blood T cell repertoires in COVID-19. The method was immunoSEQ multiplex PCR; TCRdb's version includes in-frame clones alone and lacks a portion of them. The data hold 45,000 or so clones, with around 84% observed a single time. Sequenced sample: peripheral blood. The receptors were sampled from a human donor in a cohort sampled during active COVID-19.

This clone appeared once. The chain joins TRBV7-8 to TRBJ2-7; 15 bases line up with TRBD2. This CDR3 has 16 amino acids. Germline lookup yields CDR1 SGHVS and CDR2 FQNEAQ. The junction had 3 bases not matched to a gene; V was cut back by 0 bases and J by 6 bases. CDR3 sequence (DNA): TGTGCCAGCAGCTTAGCGCGGACTAGCGGGGGGGGCGAGCAGTACTTC. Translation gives CASSLARTSGGGEQYF.

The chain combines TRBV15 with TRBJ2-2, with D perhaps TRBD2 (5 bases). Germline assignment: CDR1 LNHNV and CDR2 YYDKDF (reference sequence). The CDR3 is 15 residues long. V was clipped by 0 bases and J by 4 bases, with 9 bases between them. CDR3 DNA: TGTGCCACCAGCAGAGATCAAGGGAGCACCGGGGAGCTGTTTTTT. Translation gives CATSRDQGSTGELFF.

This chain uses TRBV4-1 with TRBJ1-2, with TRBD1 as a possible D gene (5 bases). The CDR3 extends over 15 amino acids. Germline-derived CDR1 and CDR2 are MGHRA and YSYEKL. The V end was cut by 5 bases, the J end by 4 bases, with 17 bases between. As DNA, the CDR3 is TGCGCCAGCAGCTCGGGGGACGCAGGTGGCTATGGCTACACCTTC. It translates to CASSSGDAGGYGYTF.

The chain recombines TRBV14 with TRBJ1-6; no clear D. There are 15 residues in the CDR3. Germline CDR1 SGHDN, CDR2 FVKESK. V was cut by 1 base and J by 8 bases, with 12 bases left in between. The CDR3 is CASSQGGLEHSPLHF. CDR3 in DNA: TGTGCCAGCAGCCAAGGAGGGTTAGAGCATTCACCCCTCCACTTT. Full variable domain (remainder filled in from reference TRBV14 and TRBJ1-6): EAGVTQFPSHSVIEKGQTVTLRCDPISGHDNLYWYRRVMGKEIKFLLHFVKESKQDESGMPNNRFLAERTGGTYSTLKVQPAELEDSGVYFCASSQGGLEHSPLHFGNGTRLTVT.

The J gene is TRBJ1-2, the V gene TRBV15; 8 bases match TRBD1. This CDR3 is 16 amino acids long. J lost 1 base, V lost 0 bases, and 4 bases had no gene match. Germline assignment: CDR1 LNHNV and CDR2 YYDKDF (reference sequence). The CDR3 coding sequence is TGTGCCACCAGCAGAGATTCTGGACAGGGTAACTATGGCTACACCTTC. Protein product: CATSRDSGQGNYGYTF.

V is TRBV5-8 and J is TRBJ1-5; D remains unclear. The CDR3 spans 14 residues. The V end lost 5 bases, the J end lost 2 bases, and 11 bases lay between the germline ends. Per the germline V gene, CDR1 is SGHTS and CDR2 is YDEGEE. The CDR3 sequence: CASSRTEGNQPQHF. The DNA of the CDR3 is TGTGCCAGCAGTCGGACGGAGGGCAATCAGCCCCAGCATTTT. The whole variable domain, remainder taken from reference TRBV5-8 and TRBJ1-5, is EAGVTQSPTHLIKTRGQQATLRCSPISGHTSVYWYQQALGLGLQFLLWYDEGEERNRGNFPPRFSGRQFPNYSSELNVNALELEDSALYLCASSRTEGNQPQHFGDGTRLSIL.

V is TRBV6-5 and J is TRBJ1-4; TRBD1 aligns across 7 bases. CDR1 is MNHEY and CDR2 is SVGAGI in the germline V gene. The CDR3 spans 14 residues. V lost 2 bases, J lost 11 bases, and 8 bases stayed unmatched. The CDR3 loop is CASSYTVDRVKLFF. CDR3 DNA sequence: TGTGCCAGCAGTTACACCGTTGACAGGGTTAAACTGTTTTTT.

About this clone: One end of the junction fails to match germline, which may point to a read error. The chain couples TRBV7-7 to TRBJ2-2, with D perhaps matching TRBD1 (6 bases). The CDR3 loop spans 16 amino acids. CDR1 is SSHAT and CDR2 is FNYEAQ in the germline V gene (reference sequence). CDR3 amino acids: CASSLAGQGIAGELFF. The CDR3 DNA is TGTGCTAGCAGCTTAGCTGGGCAGGGGATCGCCGGGGAGCTGTTTTTT. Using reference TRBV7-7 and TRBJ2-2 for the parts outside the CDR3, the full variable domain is GAGVSQSPRYKVTKRGQDVTLRCDPISSHATLYWYQQALGQGPEFLTYFNYEAQPDKSGLPSDRFSAERPEGSISTLTIQRTEQRDSAMYRCASSLAGQGIAGELFFGEGSRLTVL.

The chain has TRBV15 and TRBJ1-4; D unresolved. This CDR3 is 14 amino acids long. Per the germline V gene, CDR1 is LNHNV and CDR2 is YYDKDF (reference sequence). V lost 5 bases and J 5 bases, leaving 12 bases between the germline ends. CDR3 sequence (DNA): TGTGCCACCAGCCTCCGGACTGTGAATGAAAAACTGTTTTTT. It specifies CATSLRTVNEKLFF.

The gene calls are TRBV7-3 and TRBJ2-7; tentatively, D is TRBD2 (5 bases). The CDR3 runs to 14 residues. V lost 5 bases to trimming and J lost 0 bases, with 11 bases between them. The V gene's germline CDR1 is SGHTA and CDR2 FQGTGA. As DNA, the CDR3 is TGTGCCAGCAGCACACCCGGGAACTCCTACGAGCAGTACTTC. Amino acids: CASSTPGNSYEQYF.

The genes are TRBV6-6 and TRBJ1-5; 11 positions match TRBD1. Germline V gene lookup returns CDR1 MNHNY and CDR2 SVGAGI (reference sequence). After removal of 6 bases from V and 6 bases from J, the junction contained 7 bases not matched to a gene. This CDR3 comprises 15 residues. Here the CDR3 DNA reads TGTGCCAGCAGCTATGGACAGGGGGCGTTTCAGCCCCAGCATTTT. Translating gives CASSYGQGAFQPQHF.

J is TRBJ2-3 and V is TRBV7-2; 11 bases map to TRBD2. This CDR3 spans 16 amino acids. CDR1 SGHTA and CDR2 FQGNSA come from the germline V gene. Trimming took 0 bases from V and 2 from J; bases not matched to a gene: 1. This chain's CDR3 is CASSLASGGATDTQYF. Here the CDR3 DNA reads TGTGCCAGCAGCTTAGCTAGCGGGGGGGCCACAGATACGCAGTATTTT.

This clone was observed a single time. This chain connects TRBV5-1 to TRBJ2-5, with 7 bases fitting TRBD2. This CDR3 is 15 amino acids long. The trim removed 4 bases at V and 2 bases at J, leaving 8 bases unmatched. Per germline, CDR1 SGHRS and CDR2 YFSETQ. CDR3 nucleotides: TGCGCCAGCAGCCCCCTCCAGGGAGGGCAAGAGACCCAGTACTTC. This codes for CASSPLQGGQETQYF.

CDR3 DNA: TGTGCCTGGAGGTGGCAGATCACTAATTCACCCCTCCACTTT. Protein product: CAWRWQITNSPLHF. This chain connects TRBV30 to TRBJ1-6; D gene ambiguous. The germline CDR1 and CDR2 sequences are GTSNPN and SVGIG (reference sequence). The CDR3 runs to 14 residues. Between the trimmed V and J ends, which lost 3 bases and 6 bases, there was a span of 12 bases.

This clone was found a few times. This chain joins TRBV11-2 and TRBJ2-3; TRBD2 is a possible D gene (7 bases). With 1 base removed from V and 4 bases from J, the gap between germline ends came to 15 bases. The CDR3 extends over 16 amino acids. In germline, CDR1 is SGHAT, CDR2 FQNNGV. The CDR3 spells CASSLVPGGLPDTQYF. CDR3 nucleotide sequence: TGTGCCAGCAGCTTAGTTCCGGGGGGCCTACCAGATACGCAGTATTTT.

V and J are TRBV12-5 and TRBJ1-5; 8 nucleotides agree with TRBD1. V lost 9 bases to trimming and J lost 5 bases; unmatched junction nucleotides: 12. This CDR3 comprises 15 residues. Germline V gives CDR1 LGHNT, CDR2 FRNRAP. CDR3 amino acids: CASGIYDRGDQPQHF. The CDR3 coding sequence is TGTGCTAGCGGAATCTACGACAGGGGAGATCAGCCCCAGCATTTT.